Shown below are 27 T cell receptor beta chains from a single sample sequenced in a study of T cell responses to AZD1222 COVID-19 vaccine. Measured with immunoSEQ multiplex PCR; TCRdb has only the in-frame clones, and not every one. The sample shows 90,000 to 100,000 clones, approximately 88% of them seen only once. The source was peripheral blood, collected 28 days after the second AZD1222 dose. Receptor source: an adult who received the AZD1222 COVID-19 vaccine.

This chain links TRBV7-2 with TRBJ1-1, with 8 bases aligning to TRBD1. Germline loops: CDR1 SGHTA, CDR2 FQGNSA. The CDR3 consists of 15 residues. The junction had 5 bases not matched to a gene; V was cut back by 1 base and J by 4 bases. The CDR3 nucleotides read TGTGCCAGCAGCTTAGACCAGGGGGCTAGCACTGAAGCTTTCTTT. The encoded protein is CASSLDQGASTEAFF. The complete variable domain, with remaining parts taken from reference TRBV7-2 and TRBJ1-1, reads GAGVSQSPSNKVTEKGKDVELRCDPISGHTALYWYRQSLGQGLEFLIYFQGNSAPDKSGLPSDRFSAERTGGSVSTLTIQRTQQEDSAVYLCASSLDQGASTEAFFGQGTRLTVV.

The chain uses TRBV3-1 (or the pseudogene TRBV3-2) and TRBJ2-1, with 12 nucleotides matching TRBD2. V shed 0 bases and J 6 bases; nucleotides not matched to a gene: 6. Germline V gene lookup returns CDR1 LGHDT and CDR2 YNNKEL (reference sequence). This CDR3 contains 17 residues. The CDR3 bases are TGTGCCAGCAGCCAAGAAATTACTAGCGGGGGGCGCAATGAGCAGTTCTTC. This translates into CASSQEITSGGRNEQFF.

This chain links TRBV6-5 with TRBJ1-4, with D unresolved. The V end was cut by 6 bases, the J end by 0 bases, with 11 bases between. CDR1 MNHEY and CDR2 SVGAGI come from the germline V gene. This CDR3 contains 15 residues. The CDR3 spells CASRGSTTTNEKLFF. The CDR3 region has the DNA TGTGCCAGCAGAGGCTCTACAACAACTAATGAAAAACTGTTTTTT.

V is TRBV5-8 and J is TRBJ1-2; 7 bases match TRBD1. The CDR3 sequence is 17 residues long. The germline CDR1 and CDR2 sequences are SGHTS and YDEGEE. V shed 4 bases and J 4 bases; nucleotides not matched to a gene: 16. The CDR3 reads CASSPGTGARPTYGYTF. The CDR3 DNA sequence: TGTGCCAGCAGCCCCGGTACAGGGGCACGACCCACCTATGGCTACACCTTC.

J is TRBJ1-1 and V is TRBV27; TRBD1 might be the D (5 bases). V lost 3 bases and J 2 bases, leaving 13 bases between the germline ends. The CDR3 covers 15 residues. The germline V gene encodes CDR1 MNHEY and CDR2 SMNVEV (reference sequence). The CDR3, as DNA: TGTGCCAGCAGTTTCCGTCCCGGGGGAAACACTGAAGCTTTCTTT. Translation: CASSFRPGGNTEAFF.

V and J are TRBV7-3 and TRBJ1-2; no reliable D call. V was clipped by 2 bases and J by 8 bases, with 12 bases between them. The CDR3 has 13 residues. Germline values: CDR1 SGHTA, CDR2 FQGTGA. This CDR3 is CASSLEGNSGYTF. CDR3 coding DNA: TGTGCCAGCAGCTTAGAGGGCAATTCGGGCTACACCTTC.

The V call is TRBV19, the J call TRBJ1-2, with a weak D call TRBD1 (5 bases). The ends were cut back, 6 bases at V and 6 bases at J, with 14 bases in the middle. The CDR3 runs 13 residues. Germline V gene lookup returns CDR1 LNHDA and CDR2 SQIVND (reference sequence). CDR3 amino acids: CASSRQGGNGYTF. In nucleotides, the CDR3 is TGTGCCAGTAGCCGCCAGGGCGGTAATGGCTACACCTTC.

The gene calls are TRBV7-2 and TRBJ2-7; TRBD1 is a possible D gene (5 bases). Trimming left V 5 bases short and J 2 bases short, with 19 bases between. Germline loops: CDR1 SGHTA, CDR2 FQGNSA. This CDR3 region has 16 residues. The CDR3 nucleotides are TGTGCCAGCAGCCCAGATGGTCGGACATCAGCCTACGAGCAGTACTTC. The encoded protein is CASSPDGRTSAYEQYF.

V gene TRBV18 combines with J gene TRBJ2-2; D remains ambiguous. The ends were cut back, 4 bases at V and 5 bases at J, with 8 bases in the middle. CDR1 is KGHSH and CDR2 is LQKENI in the germline V gene. The CDR3 length is 13 residues. CDR3 sequence (DNA): TGTGCCAGCTCACAGGGCGAGACCGGGGAGCTGTTTTTT. Translated, it gives CASSQGETGELFF.

V and J are TRBV4-1 and TRBJ2-6, with TRBD1 identical over 9 bases. The CDR3 is made up of 20 amino acids. Germline CDR1 MGHRA, CDR2 YSYEKL. The trim removed 0 bases at V and 0 bases at J, leaving 9 bases unmatched. The chain's CDR3 is CASSQDPGTGPVSGANVLTF. Here the CDR3 DNA reads TGCGCCAGCAGCCAAGATCCGGGGACAGGGCCCGTCTCTGGGGCCAACGTCCTGACTTTC.

V gene TRBV5-1 combines with J gene TRBJ2-5, with D unresolved. Germline V gene sequence: CDR1 SGHRS, CDR2 YFSETQ. The CDR3 length is 11 residues. V was shortened by 4 bases and J by 1 base, with 2 bases between the two germline ends. The CDR3: CASSRQETQYF. DNA for the CDR3: TGCGCCAGCAGCCGCCAAGAGACCCAGTACTTC.

J is TRBJ1-3 and V is TRBV7-9; 8 nucleotides match TRBD1. This CDR3 has 16 residues. Germline V lookup: CDR1 SEHNR, CDR2 FQNEAQ (reference sequence). After removal of 5 bases from V and 0 bases from J, the junction contained 6 bases not matched to a gene. CDR3 amino acids: CASSASGGRSGNTIYF. CDR3 nucleotide sequence: TGTGCCAGCAGCGCTTCAGGGGGCCGCTCTGGAAACACCATATATTTT.

This clone has only a few counts. The CDR3 region is CASSLLPGSRHGYTF. DNA of the CDR3: TGCGCCAGCAGCCTCCTACCCGGGTCACGGCATGGCTACACCTTC. The gene calls are TRBV4-1 and TRBJ1-2; D call uncertain. CDR3 size: 15 residues. The V gene lost 4 bases and the J gene lost 6 bases, with 18 bases spanning the gap. Germline V gene data show CDR1 as MGHRA and CDR2 as YSYEKL.

The V gene is TRBV6-6, the J gene TRBJ1-5; D not certain. With 5 bases removed from V and 5 bases from J, the gap between germline ends came to 16 bases. The CDR3 sequence is 15 residues long. Germline V CDR1 and CDR2: MNHNY, SVGAGI (reference sequence). The DNA for the CDR3 is TGTGCCAGCAGTCGATCCCATATAGGCGATCAGCCCCAGCATTTT. Protein: CASSRSHIGDQPQHF.

This chain connects TRBV6-1 to TRBJ2-3, with 16 bases aligning to TRBD2. Unmatched junction bases numbered 8, after V lost 4 bases and J lost 1 base. CDR1 and CDR2 (germline): MNHNS, SASEGT. The CDR3 spans 19 residues. CDR3 sequence reads: CASSAGLAGGASGTDTQYF. The CDR3 region has the DNA TGTGCCAGCAGTGCGGGACTAGCGGGGGGGGCGTCTGGCACAGATACGCAGTATTTT.

CDR3 coding DNA: TGTGCCAGCAGTTCCGGGACTAGCGGGGGAGATACGCAGTATTTT. Translated, it gives CASSSGTSGGDTQYF. V gene TRBV11-3 combines with J gene TRBJ2-3; 14 nucleotides match TRBD2. V dropped 6 bases and J dropped 5; count of bases not matched to a gene: 4. Germline CDR1 SGHNT, CDR2 YENEEA. This CDR3 is built from 15 residues. Complete variable domain (other parts from reference TRBV11-3 and TRBJ2-3): EAGVVQSPRYKIIEKKQPVAFWCNPISGHNTLYWYLQNLGQGPELLIRYENEEAVDDSQLPKDRFSAERLKGVDSTLKIQPAELGDSAVYLCASSSGTSGGDTQYFGPGTRLTVL.

The chain carries TRBV27 and TRBJ2-7; D tentatively fits TRBD1 or TRBD2 (5 bases each). Germline loops: CDR1 MNHEY, CDR2 SMNVEV (reference sequence). Between the trimmed V and J ends, which lost 7 bases and 3 bases, there was a span of 16 bases. This CDR3 is 14 amino acids long. The CDR3 is CASTPVGRHYEQYF. The CDR3, as DNA: TGTGCCAGCACTCCCGTGGGACGGCACTACGAGCAGTACTTC.

This clone was detected a few times. V is TRBV19 and J is TRBJ1-2; 12 positions match TRBD1. The V gene end was trimmed by 5 bases and the J gene end by 8 bases; junction bases not matched to a gene: 9. The CDR3 length is 15 residues. Germline V gene lookup returns CDR1 LNHDA and CDR2 SQIVND (reference sequence). Here the CDR3 DNA reads TGTGCCAGTAGTTGGCCCCGGGACAGGGGGCAAGGCTACACCTTC. It yields the protein CASSWPRDRGQGYTF.

The chain carries TRBV6-2 or TRBV6-3 and TRBJ2-7; TRBD2 matches at 12 bases. V was pared by 4 bases and J by 3 bases, with 4 bases of the junction left unmatched. The length of the CDR3 is 15 residues. Germline CDR1 is MNHEY and CDR2 is SVGEGT. CDR3 protein: CASSSRLAGVYEQYF. The DNA of the CDR3 is TGTGCCAGCAGTTCGCGACTAGCGGGAGTCTACGAGCAGTACTTC.

The gene calls are TRBV29-1 and TRBJ1-2; TRBD1 matches 8 bases. The V gene end was trimmed by 0 bases and the J gene end by 8 bases; junction bases not matched to a gene: 8. Germline CDR1 is SQVTM and CDR2 is ANQGSEA. The CDR3 is 14 amino acids. The CDR3 sequence is CSVEDRTGPVGYTF. Written as DNA, the CDR3 is TGCAGCGTTGAAGATCGGACAGGGCCTGTAGGCTACACCTTC.

The chain couples TRBV7-3 to TRBJ2-2, with D perhaps TRBD1 (6 bases). V was trimmed by 4 bases and J by 7 bases, leaving 13 bases between them. From germline, CDR1 is SGHTA and CDR2 FQGTGA. This CDR3 region has 14 residues. As DNA, the CDR3 is TGTGCCAGCAGCTCACAGGGATTTGGCGGGGAGCTGTTTTTT. Translated, it gives CASSSQGFGGELFF.

Only a few counts were recorded for this clone. The chain is built from TRBV19 and TRBJ1-1; 9 nucleotides align to TRBD1. Germline values: CDR1 LNHDA, CDR2 SQIVND (reference sequence). CDR3 length: 14 residues. The trim removed 5 bases at V and 6 bases at J, leaving 7 bases unmatched. The CDR3 protein is CASSFRTGGAEAFF. CDR3 coding DNA: TGTGCCAGTAGTTTTCGTACAGGGGGCGCTGAAGCTTTCTTT. The full variable domain, with the rest looked up from reference TRBV19 and TRBJ1-1, is DGGITQSPKYLFRKEGQNVTLSCEQNLNHDAMYWYRQDPGQGLRLIYYSQIVNDFQKGDIAEGYSVSREKKESFPLTVTSAQKNPTAFYLCASSFRTGGAEAFFGQGTRLTVV.

The chain carries TRBV5-5 and TRBJ1-1, with TRBD1 as a possible D gene (6 bases). The V gene's germline CDR1 is SGHKS and CDR2 YYEKEE (reference sequence). The V end lost 2 bases, the J end lost 4 bases, and 15 bases lay between the germline ends. This CDR3 contains 15 residues. In DNA, the CDR3 is TGTGCCAGCAGCTTCTCCACGACAGGCGGCACTGAAGCTTTCTTT. This encodes CASSFSTTGGTEAFF.

The chain combines TRBV11-2 with TRBJ2-1; D may be TRBD2 (6 bases). CDR1 is SGHAT and CDR2 is FQNNGV in the germline V gene. The CDR3 covers 15 residues. V shed 5 bases and J shed 6 bases, with 17 bases lying between them. In DNA form, the CDR3 reads TGTGCCAGCAGCGCCGGGACTCCCAAGGGCAATGAGCAGTTCTTC. This translates into CASSAGTPKGNEQFF.

CDR3 DNA sequence: TGTGCCAGCAGCCTTGGACAGGGGCCCTACAATGAGCAGTTCTTC. Its protein product is CASSLGQGPYNEQFF. The V gene is TRBV11-2, the J gene TRBJ2-1; 9 bases match TRBD1. The length of the CDR3 is 15 residues. Germline CDR1 reads SGHAT; CDR2 reads FQNNGV. Trimming cost V 5 bases and J 2 bases; bases outside gene matches: 4.

V usage is TRBV7-2 and J usage is TRBJ2-5, with 8 positions matching TRBD2. The ends lost 2 bases at V and 1 base at J; junction bases unmatched: 6. CDR3 length equals 16 residues. Germline values: CDR1 SGHTA, CDR2 FQGNSA. CDR3 sequence: CASSLLSSGVQETQYF. The CDR3 DNA reads as TGTGCCAGCAGCTTATTGAGTAGCGGGGTCCAAGAGACCCAGTACTTC.

The chain has TRBV19 and TRBJ1-1, with 8 nucleotides matching TRBD1. CDR3 size: 14 residues. V shed 7 bases and J 1 base; nucleotides not matched to a gene: 5. The germline V gene encodes CDR1 LNHDA and CDR2 SQIVND (reference sequence). As DNA, the CDR3 is TGTGCCAGTAACCTACAGGGGGGGAACACTGAAGCTTTCTTT. It translates to CASNLQGGNTEAFF. The full variable domain, with the rest looked up from reference TRBV19 and TRBJ1-1, is DGGITQSPKYLFRKEGQNVTLSCEQNLNHDAMYWYRQDPGQGLRLIYYSQIVNDFQKGDIAEGYSVSREKKESFPLTVTSAQKNPTAFYLCASNLQGGNTEAFFGQGTRLTVV.